Listed below are T cell receptor beta chains from one sample, sequenced in a study of T cells in Graves' hyperthyroidism and ophthalmopathy. Via MiXCR, TCRdb re-called the multiplex PCR reads, giving one row per CDR3 protein. The table shows 200,000 to 300,000 distinct CDR3 sequences, with approximately 25% occurring only once. Sequencing was performed on blood. Source of these receptors: a woman aged 35 to 49 with Graves' ophthalmopathy. The conserved cysteine and the conserved F or W are not part of the CDR3 here.

CDR3 protein | J gene | V gene
AISAGGSGANVLT | TRBJ2-6 | TRBV10-3
SARQTGTYEQY | TRBJ2-7 | TRBV20-1
ASGIGPNYGYT | TRBJ1-2 | TRBV6-1
ASSLLMGEQY | TRBJ2-7 | TRBV6-2/TRBV6-3
ASSLGAVGGRYEQY | TRBJ2-7 | TRBV12-3/TRBV12-4
AWSDGVNVLT | TRBJ2-6 | TRBV30
ATAYDRMSTEAF | TRBJ1-1 | TRBV6-1
ASSYQPSSFGYEQY | TRBJ2-7 | TRBV6-5
ASTSFTGGGANVLT | TRBJ2-6 | TRBV4-1
ASTRAGELSYEQY | TRBJ2-7 | TRBV6-5